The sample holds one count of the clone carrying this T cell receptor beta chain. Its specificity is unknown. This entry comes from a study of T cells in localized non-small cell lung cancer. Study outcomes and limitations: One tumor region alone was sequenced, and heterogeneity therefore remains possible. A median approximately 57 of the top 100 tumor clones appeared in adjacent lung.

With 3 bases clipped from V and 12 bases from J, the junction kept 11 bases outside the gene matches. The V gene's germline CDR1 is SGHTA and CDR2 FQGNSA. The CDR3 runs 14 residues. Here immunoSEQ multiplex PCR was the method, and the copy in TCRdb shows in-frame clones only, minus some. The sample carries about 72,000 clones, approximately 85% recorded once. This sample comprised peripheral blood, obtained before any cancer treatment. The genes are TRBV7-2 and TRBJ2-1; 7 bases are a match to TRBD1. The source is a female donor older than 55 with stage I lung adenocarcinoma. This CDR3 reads CASSLKAQGSGQFF. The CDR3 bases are TGTGCCAGCAGCTTGAAAGCACAGGGGTCAGGGCAGTTCTTC. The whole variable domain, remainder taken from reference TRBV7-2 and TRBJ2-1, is GAGVSQSPSNKVTEKGKDVELRCDPISGHTALYWYRQSLGQGLEFLIYFQGNSAPDKSGLPSDRFSAERTGGSVSTLTIQRTQQEDSAVYLCASSLKAQGSGQFFGPGTRLTVL.